This T cell receptor beta chain was recovered during a study of blood T cells in healthy people across ages. Germline lookup yields CDR1 LGHDT and CDR2 YNNKEL (reference sequence). This CDR3 region has 17 residues. The authors ran a second PCR of 7 to 11 cycles using a sample-barcoded 5' primer and a J-beta primer mix. MiXCR, applied by TCRdb to the 5' RACE reads, yields one record per CDR3 protein. Seen here are 1,100,000 or so distinct CDR3 sequences, 35% to 55% observed once, and the top ten hold 18%. The V and J genes are TRBV3-1 and TRBJ2-4, with D perhaps assigned TRBD1 or TRBD2 (6 bases each). The J call is doubtful: the DNA matches TRBJ2-7 better. The receptor was isolated from a woman aged 55-69 years in good health. Sequenced material: blood. Here the CDR3 DNA reads TGTGCCAGCAGCCAAGGGGGGCCGGGGACTCTGCTTCGCGAGCAGTACTTC. Translating it yields CASSQGGPGTLLREQYF.